The source of this T cell receptor (beta chain) is a study of blood T cell repertoires in COVID-19. Only in-frame clones appear in the TCRdb table, and some are missing; sequencing was by immunoSEQ multiplex PCR. The sample consists of 250,000 to 300,000 clones, roughly 89% of them appearing once. The germline V gene has CDR1 LGHNA and CDR2 YNFKEQ. This CDR3 is built from 18 residues. V was pared by 0 bases and J by 4 bases, with 6 bases of the junction left unmatched. Recruitment covered roughly 22 US areas and drew participants whose ages spanned roughly 18 to 90 years. Sequencing input: PBMCs or T cells enriched from blood (not recorded which). The chain recombines TRBV4-2 with TRBJ2-1; TRBD2 aligns across 13 bases. The sequence was collected from a man in his forties who had recovered from COVID-19. Written as DNA, the CDR3 is TGTGCCAGCAGCCAAGACGCGACTAGCGGGAGGTATTACAATGAGCAGTTCTTC. Its translation: CASSQDATSGRYYNEQFF.